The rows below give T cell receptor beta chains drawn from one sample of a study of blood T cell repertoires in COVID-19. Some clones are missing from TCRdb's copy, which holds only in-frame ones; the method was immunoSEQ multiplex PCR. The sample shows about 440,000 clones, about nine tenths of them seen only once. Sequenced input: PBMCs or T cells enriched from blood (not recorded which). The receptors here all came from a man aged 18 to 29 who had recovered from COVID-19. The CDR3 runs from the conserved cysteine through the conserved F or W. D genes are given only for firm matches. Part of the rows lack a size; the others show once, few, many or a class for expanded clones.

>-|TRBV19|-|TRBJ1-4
CASSISRGGEKLFF
TGTGCCAGTAGTATTTCACGAGGGGGAGAAAAACTGTTTTTT
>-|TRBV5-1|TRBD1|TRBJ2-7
CASSEDPIQGSYEQYF
TGCGCCAGCAGCGAAGACCCCATACAGGGGAGCTACGAGCAGTACTTC
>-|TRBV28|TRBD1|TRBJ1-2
CASSLARGYGYTF
TGTGCCAGCAGTTTAGCCAGGGGGTATGGCTACACCTTC
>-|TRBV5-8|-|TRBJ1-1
CASRKRQGNTEAFF
TGTGCCAGCAGAAAAAGGCAGGGGAACACTGAAGCTTTCTTT
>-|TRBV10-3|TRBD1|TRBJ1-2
CAIVEGQANYGYTF
TGTGCCATCGTAGAGGGACAGGCTAACTATGGCTACACCTTC
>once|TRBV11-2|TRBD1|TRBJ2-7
CASIPYRGGTGEDEQYF
TGTGCCAGCATCCCCTATCGAGGGGGGACAGGGGAGGACGAGCAGTACTTC
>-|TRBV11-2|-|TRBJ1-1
CASTASSGTEAFF
TGTGCCAGTACCGCGAGTAGCGGGACTGAAGCTTTCTTT
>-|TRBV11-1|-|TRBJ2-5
CASSSNSQETQYF
TGTGCCAGCAGCTCCAACTCCCAAGAGACCCAGTACTTC
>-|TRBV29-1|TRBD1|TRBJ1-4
CSARQGAAEKLFF
TGCAGCGCGCGACAGGGGGCAGCTGAAAAACTGTTTTTT
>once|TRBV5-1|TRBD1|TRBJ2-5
CASSLPTGNPETQYF
TGCGCCAGCAGCTTGCCGACAGGGAACCCAGAGACCCAGTACTTC
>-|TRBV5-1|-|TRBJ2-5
CASSFPGETQYF
TGCGCCAGCAGCTTCCCAGGAGAGACCCAGTACTTC
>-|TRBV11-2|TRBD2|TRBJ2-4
CASSGLAGGLKNIQYF
TGTGCCAGCAGCGGACTAGCGGGAGGGCTGAAAAACATTCAGTACTTC
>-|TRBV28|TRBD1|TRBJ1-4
CASSHTGDFNEKLFF
TGTGCCAGCAGCCACACAGGGGATTTTAATGAAAAACTGTTTTTT
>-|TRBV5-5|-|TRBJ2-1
CASSLQGNEQFF
TGTGCCAGCAGCTTACAGGGAAATGAGCAGTTCTTC
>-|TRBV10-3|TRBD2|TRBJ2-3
CAISQAGDTQYF
TGTGCCATCAGTCAAGCGGGAGACACGCAGTATTTT
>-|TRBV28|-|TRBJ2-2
CASSGSSTGELFF
TGTGCCAGCAGTGGTTCTAGCACCGGGGAGCTGTTTTTT
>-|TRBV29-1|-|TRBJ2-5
CSVVFREETQYF
TGCAGCGTTGTGTTCAGGGAAGAGACCCAGTACTTC
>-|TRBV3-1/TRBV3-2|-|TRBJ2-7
CASSQVVGSGYEQYF
TGTGCCAGCAGCCAAGTAGTGGGGTCGGGATACGAGCAGTACTTC